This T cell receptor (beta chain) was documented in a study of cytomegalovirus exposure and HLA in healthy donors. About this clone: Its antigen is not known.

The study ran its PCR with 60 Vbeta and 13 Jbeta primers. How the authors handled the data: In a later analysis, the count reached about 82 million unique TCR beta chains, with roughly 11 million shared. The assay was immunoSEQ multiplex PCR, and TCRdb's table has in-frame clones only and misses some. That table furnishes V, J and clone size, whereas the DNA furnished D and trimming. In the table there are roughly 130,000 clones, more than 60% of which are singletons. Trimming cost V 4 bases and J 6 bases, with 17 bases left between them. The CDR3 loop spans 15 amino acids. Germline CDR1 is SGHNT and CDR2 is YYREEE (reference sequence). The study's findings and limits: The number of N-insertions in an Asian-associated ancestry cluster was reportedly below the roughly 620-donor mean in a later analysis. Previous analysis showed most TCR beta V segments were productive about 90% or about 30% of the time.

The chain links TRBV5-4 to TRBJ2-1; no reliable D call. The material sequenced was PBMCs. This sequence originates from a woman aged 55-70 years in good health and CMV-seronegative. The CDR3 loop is CASSPRRGGANEQFF. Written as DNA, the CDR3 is TGTGCCAGCAGCCCCCGACGCGGCGGTGCCAATGAGCAGTTCTTC.